These 4 T cell receptor beta chains were all obtained from the same sample, sequenced in a study of T cell responses to AZD1222 COVID-19 vaccine (dated by TCRdb to the early 2020s). Interpreted using the paper, the time point label stands for: baseline before first vaccination. The method behind the library was the immunoSEQ multiplex PCR assay. Entries here come from immuneACCESS through TCRdb and include only in-frame sequences with V and J called. Some clones fail to appear in such tables; in the studies checked, an unresolved V gene covers under half of the shortfall, and the cause of the remainder is unknown. Within this sample are more than 95,000 clones, with approximately 91% of them counted one time only. The top ten clones comprise over 15% of the sample. The sequencing used peripheral blood, collected on day 0 of AZD1222 vaccination. Receptor source: an adult in good health.

V is TRBV24-1 and J is TRBJ2-1; D might be TRBD2 (7 bases). The germline V gene has CDR1 KGHDR and CDR2 SFDVKD. This CDR3 has 16 residues. The V and J ends lost 2 bases and 8 bases respectively, with 18 bases between them. CDR3 nucleotides: TGTGCCACCAGTGATTCTAGTGGGGGGGCGGTAGATGAGCAGTTCTTC. It is translated as CATSDSSGGAVDEQFF.

The sample holds a few counts of this clone. The V and J genes are TRBV5-6 and TRBJ1-6; D possibly corresponds to TRBD1 (5 bases). V gave up 0 bases and J gave up 7 bases, with 17 bases separating them. Germline lookup yields CDR1 SGHDT and CDR2 YYEEEE. The CDR3 is made up of 17 amino acids. The chain's CDR3 is CASSLGSGVTVNSPLHF. CDR3 sequence (DNA): TGTGCCAGCAGCTTGGGATCGGGGGTAACCGTGAATTCACCCCTCCACTTT.

CDR3 nucleotide sequence: TGCAGCGTTAGGGGGTTGACTGGCTATGGCTACACCTTC. Translating it yields CSVRGLTGYGYTF. The chain has TRBV29-1 and TRBJ1-2; the D gene is possibly TRBD1 (6 bases). Germline loops: CDR1 SQVTM, CDR2 ANQGSEA. The CDR3 is 13 amino acids. The ends were cut back, 5 bases at V and 4 bases at J, with 14 bases in the middle. The whole variable domain, filled in from reference TRBV29-1 and TRBJ1-2, reads SAVISQKPSRDICQRGTSLTIQCQVDSQVTMMFWYRQQPGQSLTLIATANQGSEATYESGFVIDKFPISRPNLTFSTLTVSNMSPEDSSIYLCSVRGLTGYGYTFGSGTRLTVV.

This clone was counted only a few times. The rearrangement links TRBV2 to TRBJ1-1; no firm D call. There are 14 residues in the CDR3. Germline V gene data show CDR1 as SNHLY and CDR2 as FYNNEI. V dropped 2 bases and J dropped 1 base, with 8 bases sitting between them. CDR3 region: CASSELAGNTEAFF. In DNA form, the CDR3 reads TGTGCCAGCAGTGAATTGGCAGGGAACACTGAAGCTTTCTTT.